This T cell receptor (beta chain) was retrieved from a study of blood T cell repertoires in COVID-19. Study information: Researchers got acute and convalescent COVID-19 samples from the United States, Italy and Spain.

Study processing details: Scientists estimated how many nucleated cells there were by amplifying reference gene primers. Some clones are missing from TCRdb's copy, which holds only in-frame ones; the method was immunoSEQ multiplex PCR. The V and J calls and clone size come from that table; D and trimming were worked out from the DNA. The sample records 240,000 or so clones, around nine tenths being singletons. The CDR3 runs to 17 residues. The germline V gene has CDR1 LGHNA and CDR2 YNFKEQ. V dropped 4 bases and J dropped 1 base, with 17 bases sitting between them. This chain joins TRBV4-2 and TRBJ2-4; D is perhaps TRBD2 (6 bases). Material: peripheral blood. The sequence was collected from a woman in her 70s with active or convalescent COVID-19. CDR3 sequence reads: CASSPFGGGQAKNIQYF. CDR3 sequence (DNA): TGTGCCAGCAGCCCCTTCGGAGGAGGGCAGGCCAAAAACATTCAGTACTTC.